Shown below are 11 T cell receptor beta chains from a single sample sequenced in a study of blood T cell repertoires in COVID-19. Produced via immunoSEQ multiplex PCR; TCRdb's table is partial and in-frame only. The sample records around 30,000 clones, more than 85% being singletons. The sequenced sample consisted of peripheral blood. The receptors originated from a male donor with active COVID-19.

The gene calls are TRBV18 and TRBJ1-2, with 7 bases identical to TRBD1. CDR3 length: 15 amino acids. Germline lookup yields CDR1 KGHSH and CDR2 LQKENI. V lost 2 bases, J lost 2 bases, and 5 bases stayed unmatched. The CDR3 is CASSPGRGLNYGYTF. CDR3 sequence (DNA): TGTGCCAGCTCACCAGGCAGGGGGTTAAACTATGGCTACACCTTC.

The chain employs TRBV2 and TRBJ2-4, with D tentatively TRBD1 (5 bases). Trimming took off 5 bases at V and 0 bases at J, with 11 bases between the two ends. The length of the CDR3 is 15 residues. Per germline, CDR1 SNHLY and CDR2 FYNNEI. The DNA of the CDR3 is TGTGCCAGCAGTCAGCAGGGAATAGCCAAAAACATTCAGTACTTC. It specifies CASSQQGIAKNIQYF.

The V and J genes are TRBV6-5 and TRBJ1-1; D gene ambiguous. The CDR3 contains 15 residues. V lost 6 bases and J 4 bases, leaving 18 bases between the germline ends. The germline V gene has CDR1 MNHEY and CDR2 SVGAGI. CDR3 loop: CASRTEPAGATEAFF. CDR3 in DNA: TGTGCCAGCAGGACCGAGCCTGCGGGTGCCACTGAAGCTTTCTTT.

V usage is TRBV19 and J usage is TRBJ2-7, with a possible D match to TRBD1 (7 bases). From germline, CDR1 is LNHDA and CDR2 SQIVND (reference sequence). Trimming removed 3 bases at V and 4 bases at J, with 16 bases between. The CDR3 is 15 amino acids. The CDR3 nucleotides are TGTGCCAGTAGTATCGGAGGGGGCTTTGTATACGAGCAGTACTTC. It translates to CASSIGGGFVYEQYF.

The chain carries TRBV27 and TRBJ1-1, with D possibly TRBD1 on 5 matching bases. The CDR3 loop spans 12 amino acids. The germline gives CDR1 MNHEY, CDR2 SMNVEV (reference sequence). With 8 bases removed from V and 11 bases from J, the gap between germline ends came to 18 bases. In DNA, the CDR3 is TGTGCCAGCGGAACAGGAGGGGTAAGCGCTTTCTTT. This encodes CASGTGGVSAFF.

This chain joins TRBV5-1 and TRBJ1-1; D might be TRBD1 (5 bases). Germline V lookup: CDR1 SGHRS, CDR2 YFSETQ. This CDR3 comprises 15 residues. Trimming left V 5 bases short and J 0 bases short, with 14 bases between. The CDR3 reads CASRPQGNMNTEAFF. The CDR3, as DNA: TGCGCCAGCAGGCCTCAGGGAAACATGAACACTGAAGCTTTCTTT.

The chain carries TRBV18 and TRBJ2-1; 8 bases agree with TRBD2. The trim removed 4 bases at V and 7 bases at J, leaving 9 bases unmatched. Germline-derived CDR1 and CDR2 are KGHSH and LQKENI. The CDR3 spans 15 residues. CDR3 sequence: CASSLGGGRGNEQFF. CDR3 coding DNA: TGTGCCAGCTCACTTGGCGGGGGGCGTGGGAATGAGCAGTTCTTC.

The rearrangement links TRBV3-1 (or the pseudogene TRBV3-2) to TRBJ1-1, with 8 positions matching TRBD1. V lost 1 base to trimming and J lost 8 bases; unmatched junction nucleotides: 9. The CDR3 runs to 15 residues. Germline-derived CDR1 and CDR2 are LGHDT and YNNKEL (reference sequence). This CDR3 reads CASSQVLTGGTEAFF. The CDR3 coding sequence is TGTGCCAGCAGCCAAGTATTAACAGGGGGGACCGAAGCTTTCTTT.

The genes are TRBV18 and TRBJ2-1; a weak D match, TRBD2 (5 bases). The V end was cut by 0 bases, the J end by 4 bases, with 16 bases between. Germline loops: CDR1 KGHSH, CDR2 LQKENI. The CDR3 length is 17 residues. CDR3 protein: CASSPPAAGLYYNEQFF. The CDR3 region has the DNA TGTGCCAGCTCACCACCCGCTGCAGGACTGTATTACAATGAGCAGTTCTTC. Variable domain in full (rest from reference TRBV18 and TRBJ2-1): NAGVMQNPRHLVRRRGQEARLRCSPMKGHSHVYWYRQLPEEGLKFMVYLQKENIIDESGMPKERFSAEFPKEGPSILRIQQVVRGDSAAYFCASSPPAAGLYYNEQFFGPGTRLTVL.

The gene calls are TRBV9 and TRBJ2-3; 7 nucleotides line up with TRBD1. Germline V gives CDR1 SGDLS, CDR2 YYNGEE. With V trimmed by 0 bases and J by 7 bases, 17 bases remained unmatched. The CDR3 totals 18 residues. CDR3 protein: CASSVGRGQLTPRNTQYF. The CDR3 nucleotides read TGTGCCAGCAGCGTAGGAAGGGGGCAGTTAACGCCACGGAATACGCAGTATTTT.

V usage is TRBV3-1 (or the pseudogene TRBV3-2) and J usage is TRBJ1-2; no definite D call. Germline CDR1 reads LGHDT; CDR2 reads YNNKEL (reference sequence). The V and J ends lost 0 bases and 0 bases respectively, with 14 bases between them. The CDR3 is made up of 17 amino acids. CDR3 coding DNA: TGTGCCAGCAGCCAAGATTGTCTATTAGAGGCTAACTATGGCTACACCTTC. This translates into CASSQDCLLEANYGYTF.